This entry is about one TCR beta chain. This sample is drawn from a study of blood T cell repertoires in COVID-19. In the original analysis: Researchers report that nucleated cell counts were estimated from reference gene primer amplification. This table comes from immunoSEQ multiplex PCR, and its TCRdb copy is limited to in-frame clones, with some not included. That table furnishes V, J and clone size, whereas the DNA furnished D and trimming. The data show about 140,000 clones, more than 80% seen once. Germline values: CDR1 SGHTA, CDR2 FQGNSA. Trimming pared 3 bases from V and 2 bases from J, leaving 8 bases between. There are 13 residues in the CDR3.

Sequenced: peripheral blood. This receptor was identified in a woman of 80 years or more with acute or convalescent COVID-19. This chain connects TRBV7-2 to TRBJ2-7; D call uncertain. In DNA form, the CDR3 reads TGTGCCAGCAGCTTCCGTTCCCCCTACGAGCAGTACTTC. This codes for CASSFRSPYEQYF. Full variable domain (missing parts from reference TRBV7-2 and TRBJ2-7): GAGVSQSPSNKVTEKGKDVELRCDPISGHTALYWYRQSLGQGLEFLIYFQGNSAPDKSGLPSDRFSAERTGGSVSTLTIQRTQQEDSAVYLCASSFRSPYEQYFGPGTRLTVT.